These 32 T cell receptor beta chains share one sample of origin, sequenced in a study of metastatic and nonmetastatic thyroid tumors. Thyroid surgery had not been preceded by any treatment in any patient. TCRdb reanalyzed the PCR reads with MiXCR. The sample has about 24,000 clones; roughly a fifth are singletons. The sequenced sample was blood. These receptors came from a female donor with papillary thyroid cancer or a benign thyroid nodule (not recorded which). Some clones in this sample may be carry-over from other donors' samples.

This clone qualifies as medium-sized. The gene calls are TRBV10-3 and TRBJ2-7; 7 positions match TRBD1. Germline V gives CDR1 ENHRY, CDR2 SYGVKD. The CDR3 has 17 amino acids. V dropped 0 bases and J dropped 0; count of bases not matched to a gene: 8. CDR3 residues: CAISESGQGVLSYEQYF. The DNA of the CDR3 is TGTGCCATCAGTGAGTCAGGGCAGGGGGTACTCTCCTACGAGCAGTACTTC.

This clone was seen ten or more times. The rearrangement joins TRBV20-1 to TRBJ2-1; D might be TRBD2 (6 bases). The CDR3 is made up of 11 amino acids. The V and J ends lost 0 bases and 15 bases respectively, with 12 bases between them. In germline, CDR1 is DFQATT, CDR2 SNEGSKA (reference sequence). DNA of the CDR3: TGCAGTGCTAGAGATCTTACTAGCACGTTCTTC. This sequence encodes CSARDLTSTFF.

This clone was seen many times. The chain has TRBV7-8 and TRBJ2-1; D may be TRBD1 or TRBD2 (7 bases each). The CDR3 is 16 residues long. Looked up from germline, CDR1 is SGHVS and CDR2 is FQNEAQ. V dropped 1 base and J dropped 4 bases, with 14 bases sitting between them. CDR3 protein: CASSLVSRGGYNEQFF. The CDR3, as DNA: TGTGCCAGCAGCTTAGTCTCCAGGGGGGGATACAATGAGCAGTTCTTC.

Many counts were recorded for this clone. The chain uses TRBV6-1 and TRBJ1-6; 8 positions match TRBD1. The CDR3 is 13 residues long. Per germline, CDR1 MNHNS and CDR2 SASEGT. J was trimmed by 7 bases and V by 6 bases; bases with no gene match: 2. In nucleotides, the CDR3 is TGTGCCAGCAGGGACAGGGAAAATTCACCCCTCCACTTT. It specifies CASRDRENSPLHF.

Notes on this clone: The junction departs from the called germline gene at one end, perhaps through a read error. This specimen includes other DNA sequences encoding the same CDR3. J is TRBJ2-5 and V is TRBV6-1; TRBD1 or TRBD2 may be the D gene (5 bases each). From germline, CDR1 is MNHNS and CDR2 SASEGT. The CDR3 consists of 12 residues. The CDR3 region is CASRRGPETQCF. The CDR3 coding sequence is TGTGCCTCACGACGGGGACCAGAGACCCAGTGCTTC.

This clone is medium-sized (0.01 to 0.1%) within its sample. CDR3 sequence (DNA): TGCGCCAGCAGTGATGGGACTAGCGCTTCCTACGAGCAGTACTTC. Protein: CASSDGTSASYEQYF. The rearrangement joins TRBV10-1 to TRBJ2-7; 10 nucleotides match TRBD2. J lost 1 base, V lost 3 bases, and 3 bases had no gene match. The CDR3 is 15 residues long. Germline V gene sequence: CDR1 WNHNN, CDR2 SYGVQD (reference sequence).

The table lists this clone with many counts. It may be a read error: a sequence one base away is much more abundant. This rearrangement joins TRBV7-2 to TRBJ2-7, with a tentative D call TRBD1 (6 bases). The V gene lost 4 bases and the J gene lost 2 bases, with 18 bases spanning the gap. CDR3 length equals 16 residues. CDR1 and CDR2 (germline): SGHTA, FQGNSA. The CDR3 DNA sequence: TGTGCCAGCAGCTCTGATAAGACAGGTAGCCCCTACGAGCAGTACTTC. This sequence encodes CASSSDKTGSPYEQYF.

By sample share, this clone is medium-sized (0.01 to 0.1%). In the same sample, other DNA sequences code for this CDR3. For the CDR3, the DNA is TGTGCCAGCAGTTACCCATTGAACGGGTACAATGAGCAGTTCTTC. This encodes CASSYPLNGYNEQFF. The chain is built from TRBV6-6 and TRBJ2-1, with D unresolved. CDR1 and CDR2 from the germline V gene are MNHNY and SVGAGI (reference sequence). The germline V and J ends were trimmed by 2 bases and 4 bases, with 12 bases remaining between them. The CDR3 consists of 15 residues.

Only a few counts were recorded for this clone. The chain joins TRBV27 to TRBJ1-4; TRBD1 agrees at 10 bases. Trimming took 4 bases from V and 10 from J; bases not matched to a gene: 15. The CDR3 length is 17 residues. The V gene's germline CDR1 is MNHEY and CDR2 SMNVEV (reference sequence). The CDR3 DNA reads TGTGCCAGCAGTTCGACCTACCGGACAGGGGGGGGGGGAAAACTGTTTTTT. It specifies CASSSTYRTGGGGKLFF.

This sequence joins TRBV11-2 and TRBJ2-3; TRBD1 aligns across 7 bases. Germline CDR1 reads SGHAT; CDR2 reads FQNNGV. V lost 4 bases, J lost 3 bases, and 7 bases stayed unmatched. The CDR3 is 15 residues long. The CDR3 DNA is TGTGCCAGCAGCTCTACAGGGGTGAGGACAGATACGCAGTATTTT. This codes for CASSSTGVRTDTQYF.

This clone was seen a few times. At one end, the junction sequence differs from germline, possibly due to a read error. The chain has TRBV28 and TRBJ2-7; no firm D call. CDR3 length: 14 amino acids. Germline V gene lookup returns CDR1 MDHEN and CDR2 SYDVKM. The CDR3 nucleotides are TGTGCCAGCAGTTTTTTCAGTGAGGCCTACGAGCAGTGCTTC. Amino acid sequence: CASSFFSEAYEQCF.

This clone showed up many times. This chain uses TRBV28 with TRBJ2-6, with a tentative D call TRBD2 (6 bases). This CDR3 comprises 16 residues. Trimming cost V 4 bases and J 5 bases, with 15 bases left between them. Germline lookup yields CDR1 MDHEN and CDR2 SYDVKM. As DNA, the CDR3 is TGTGCCAGCAGTTGGGGACGGGGGTATTGGGCCAACGTCCTGACTTTC. It translates to CASSWGRGYWANVLTF. Combining the CDR3 with reference TRBV28 and TRBJ2-6 gives the whole variable domain DVKVTQSSRYLVKRTGEKVFLECVQDMDHENMFWYRQDPGLGLRLIYFSYDVKMKEKGDIPEGYSVSREKKERFSLILESASTNQTSMYLCASSWGRGYWANVLTFGAGSRLTVL.

About this clone itself: The conserved phenylalanine or tryptophan is not found at the CDR3 terminus, so this likely reflects a read error. The rearrangement uses TRBV19 and TRBJ2-1, with D possibly being TRBD2 (6 bases). This CDR3 spans 14 amino acids. Germline V gives CDR1 LNHDA, CDR2 SQIVND (reference sequence). V was shortened by 5 bases and J by 5 bases, with 13 bases between the two germline ends. The CDR3 is CASSRGTVDNEQFL. DNA of the CDR3: TGTGCCAGTAGTCGCGGGACTGTTGACAATGAGCAGTTCCTC.

Note on this clone: One end of the junction does not line up with germline, which may come from a read error. The chain is built from TRBV11-2 and TRBJ2-1; D unclear. CDR3 size: 14 residues. Germline CDR1 SGHAT, CDR2 FQNNGV. Here the CDR3 reads CASSLEGHYNEQFF. Written as DNA, the CDR3 is TGCGCCAGCAGCTTAGAAGGTCACTACAATGAGCAGTTCTTC.

This clone came up many times. This sample also contains other DNA sequences that code for the same CDR3. This chain links TRBV2 with TRBJ2-5; no clear D. Germline loops: CDR1 SNHLY, CDR2 FYNNEI. V dropped 8 bases and J dropped 3 bases, with 7 bases sitting between them. This CDR3 spans 11 amino acids. CDR3 in amino acids: CASAPKETQYF. For the CDR3, the DNA is TGTGCCAGCGCACCGAAAGAGACCCAGTACTTC.

This clone has a handful of counts. The chain is built from TRBV5-4 and TRBJ2-1, with D hard to call. The V gene lost 3 bases and the J gene lost 2 bases, with 12 bases spanning the gap. Germline values: CDR1 SGHNT, CDR2 YYREEE (reference sequence). The CDR3 runs 15 residues. In nucleotides, the CDR3 is TGTGCCAGCAGCTCCTCCTCGCAGCCCTACAATGAGCAGTTCTTC. Protein sequence: CASSSSSQPYNEQFF.

The V gene is TRBV20-1, the J gene TRBJ2-3, with 7 bases fitting TRBD2. The germline V gene encodes CDR1 DFQATT and CDR2 SNEGSKA (reference sequence). The CDR3 is 13 amino acids. J gave up 2 bases and V 3 bases, and 2 bases lay outside the gene matches. CDR3 in DNA: TGCAGTGCTAGGGGGGGGTACACAGATACGCAGTATTTT. Translation gives CSARGGYTDTQYF.

This clone was detected ten times or more. This may be a read error: a much more frequent sequence differs by one nucleotide. J is TRBJ2-7 and V is TRBV5-1, with D uncertain. The CDR3 consists of 15 residues. Germline lookup yields CDR1 SGHRS and CDR2 YFSETQ. The CDR3 bases are TGCGTCAGCAGCTTGGCTTTGGCAGATTCCTACGAGCAGTACTTC. Its translation: CVSSLALADSYEQYF.

This clone was seen ten or more times. This chain uses TRBV10-3 with TRBJ1-4; D gene ambiguous. The length of the CDR3 is 14 residues. The V gene lost 4 bases and the J gene lost 5 bases, with 11 bases spanning the gap. Germline values: CDR1 ENHRY, CDR2 SYGVKD. CDR3 nucleotide sequence: TGTGCCATCAGTGCTCCGGGAGTAAATGAAAAACTGTTTTTT. It is translated as CAISAPGVNEKLFF.

This clone is labeled medium-sized (0.01 to 0.1%). The chain joins TRBV6-4 to TRBJ2-7; TRBD2 matches 7 bases. Germline-derived CDR1 and CDR2 are MRHNA and SNTAGT. V was clipped by 5 bases and J by 4 bases; unmatched bases: 17. CDR3 length: 17 amino acids. CDR3 protein: CASSLPGRTRIVYEQYF. The CDR3 region has the DNA TGTGCCAGCAGTCTTCCGGGGAGGACTAGGATAGTGTACGAGCAGTACTTC.

Turning to this clone: Sequence at one end of the junction differs from germline and may be a read error. The CDR3 nucleotides read TGTGCCAGCCTACCACTAGCGTGGGAGAACCAGTACTTC. It encodes CASLPLAWENQYF. The V gene is TRBV27, the J gene TRBJ2-5, with 7 bases identical to TRBD2. Germline CDR1 reads MNHEY; CDR2 reads SMNVEV (reference sequence). The CDR3 runs 13 residues.

The genes are TRBV13 and TRBJ2-6; 10 positions agree with TRBD1. The length of the CDR3 is 18 residues. The J segment lost 0 bases and the V segment lost 5 bases, leaving 7 bases of the junction unmatched. Germline assignment: CDR1 PRHDT and CDR2 FYEKMQ (reference sequence). CDR3 in DNA: TGTGCCAGCAGCCTAGCCGGACAGGGGGGCTCTGGGGCCAACGTCCTGACTTTC. This sequence encodes CASSLAGQGGSGANVLTF.

A single count supports this clone. Here the CDR3 reads CSARDNTGSTGYGYTF. The DNA for the CDR3 is TGCAGTGCTAGAGATAATACAGGGTCCACAGGCTATGGCTACACCTTC. The chain joins TRBV20-1 to TRBJ1-2, with D possibly being TRBD1 (6 bases). Between the trimmed V and J ends, which lost 0 bases and 4 bases, there was a span of 18 bases. The germline V gene encodes CDR1 DFQATT and CDR2 SNEGSKA (reference sequence). The CDR3 totals 16 residues.

The chain carries TRBV9 and TRBJ2-3; 13 bases are a match to TRBD2. The J segment lost 11 bases and the V segment lost 5 bases, leaving 17 bases of the junction unmatched. This CDR3 has 17 residues. Germline V gives CDR1 SGDLS, CDR2 YYNGEE. The CDR3 reads CASRPHQGLAGSNKQYF. Written as DNA, the CDR3 is TGTGCCAGCAGACCTCACCAGGGACTAGCGGGGTCGAATAAGCAGTATTTT. Using reference TRBV9 and TRBJ2-3 for the parts outside the CDR3, the full variable domain is DSGVTQTPKHLITATGQRVTLRCSPRSGDLSVYWYQQSLDQGLQFLIQYYNGEERAKGNILERFSAQQFPDLHSELNLSSLELGDSALYFCASRPHQGLAGSNKQYFGPGTRLTVL.

This clone was seen many times. The chain is built from TRBV12-3 or TRBV12-4 and TRBJ2-2; the D gene is possibly TRBD2 (7 bases). Trimming shortened V by 5 bases and J by 6 bases, and 19 bases separated the two germline ends. This CDR3 region has 16 residues. In nucleotides, the CDR3 is TGTGCCAGCAGTCCCCGTTGGGGGGGCATAGCCGGGGAGCTGTTTTTT. Translated, it gives CASSPRWGGIAGELFF.

This clone was seen ten or more times. V and J are TRBV7-9 and TRBJ2-3; D unclear. Germline CDR1 and CDR2: SEHNR and FQNEAQ (reference sequence). Trimming pared 1 base from V and 8 bases from J, leaving 10 bases between. This CDR3 has 13 amino acids. CDR3 sequence: CASSLGADGTQYF. CDR3 bases: TGTGCCAGCAGCTTAGGGGCAGATGGTACGCAGTATTTT.

This clone was observed many times. The rearrangement links TRBV3-1 to TRBJ2-7, with TRBD2 matching 7 bases. Germline V gene sequence: CDR1 LGHDT, CDR2 YNNKEL (reference sequence). This CDR3 is built from 15 residues. The trim removed 5 bases at V and 6 bases at J, leaving 13 bases unmatched. The CDR3 coding sequence is TGTGCCAGCAGCGTAGGTGTGGCAGGGAGGGGCGAGCAGTACTTC. Translating it yields CASSVGVAGRGEQYF.

This clone has a single count. This chain joins TRBV20-1 and TRBJ1-1, with D possibly being TRBD1 (5 bases). This CDR3 is built from 13 residues. V was clipped by 5 bases and J by 0 bases, with 10 bases between them. Germline CDR1 reads DFQATT; CDR2 reads SNEGSKA (reference sequence). This CDR3 is CSARQLMNTEAFF. The CDR3 DNA follows: TGCAGTGCTCGACAGTTGATGAACACTGAAGCTTTCTTT.

This rearrangement joins TRBV6-1 to TRBJ1-3; D may be TRBD1 (6 bases). This CDR3 contains 14 residues. V gave up 6 bases and J gave up 0 bases, with 9 bases separating them. The germline CDR1 and CDR2 sequences are MNHNS and SASEGT. CDR3: CASSEQGSGNTIYF. As DNA, the CDR3 is TGTGCCAGCAGCGAACAGGGCTCTGGAAACACCATATATTTT.

Concerning this clone itself: One end of the junction varies from germline; a read error may be responsible. The chain combines TRBV6-1 with TRBJ2-1; a weak D match, TRBD2 (7 bases). The germline V gene has CDR1 MNHNS and CDR2 SASEGT. CDR3 length: 14 residues. As DNA, the CDR3 is TGTGCGAGCAGTGAGAATAGGGGGGGGCATGAGCAGTTCTTC. The encoded protein is CASSENRGGHEQFF.

This clone was recorded at least ten times. J is TRBJ2-7 and V is TRBV3-1, with 7 positions matching TRBD2. The CDR3 has 14 residues. V was pared by 0 bases and J by 3 bases, with 2 bases of the junction left unmatched. In germline, CDR1 is LGHDT, CDR2 YNNKEL (reference sequence). CDR3 DNA sequence: TGTGCCAGCAGCCAAGAAGCGGGGAGCTACGAGCAGTACTTC. Translated: CASSQEAGSYEQYF.

This clone showed up just a few times. Relative to the germline gene, one junction end is altered; a read error may explain this. This rearrangement joins TRBV28 to TRBJ2-2, with 9 nucleotides matching TRBD2. Germline values: CDR1 MDHEN, CDR2 SYDVKM. The CDR3 is made up of 17 amino acids. Here the CDR3 DNA reads TGTGCCAGCAGTTCATTAGGGGGGACTAGCAACACAGGGGAGCCGTTTTTT. It is translated as CASSSLGGTSNTGEPFF.